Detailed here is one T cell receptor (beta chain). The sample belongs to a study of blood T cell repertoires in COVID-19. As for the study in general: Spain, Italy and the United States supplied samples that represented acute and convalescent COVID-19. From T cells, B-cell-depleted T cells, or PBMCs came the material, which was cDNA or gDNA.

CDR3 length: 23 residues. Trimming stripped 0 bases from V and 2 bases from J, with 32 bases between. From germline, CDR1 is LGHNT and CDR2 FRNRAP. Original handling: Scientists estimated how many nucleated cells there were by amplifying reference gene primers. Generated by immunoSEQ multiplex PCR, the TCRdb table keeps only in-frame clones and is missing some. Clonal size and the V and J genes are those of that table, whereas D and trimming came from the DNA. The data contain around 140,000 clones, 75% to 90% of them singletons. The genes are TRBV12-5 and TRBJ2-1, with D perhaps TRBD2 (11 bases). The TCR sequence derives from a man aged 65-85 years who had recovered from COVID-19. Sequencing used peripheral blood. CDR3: CASGLVLSQFGQGGLAAYNEQFF. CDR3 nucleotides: TGTGCTAGTGGTTTGGTACTAAGTCAGTTTGGACAGGGGGGACTAGCGGCCTACAATGAGCAGTTCTTC.